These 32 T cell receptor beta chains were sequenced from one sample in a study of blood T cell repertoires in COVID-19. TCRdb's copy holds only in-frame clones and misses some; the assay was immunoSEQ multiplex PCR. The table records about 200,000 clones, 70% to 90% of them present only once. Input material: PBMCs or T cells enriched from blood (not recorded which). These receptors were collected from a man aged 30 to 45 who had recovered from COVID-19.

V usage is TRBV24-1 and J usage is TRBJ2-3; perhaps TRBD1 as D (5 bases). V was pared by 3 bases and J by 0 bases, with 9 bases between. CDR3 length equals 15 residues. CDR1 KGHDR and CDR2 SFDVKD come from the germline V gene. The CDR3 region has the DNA TGTGCCACCAGTGATCCAGGGCCGAGCACAGATACGCAGTATTTT. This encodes CATSDPGPSTDTQYF.

CDR3 sequence: CATSEGLGTGRIRYGYTF. CDR3 sequence (DNA): TGTGCCACCAGTGAGGGCTTAGGGACAGGGAGAATTCGCTATGGCTACACCTTC. The V call is TRBV24-1, the J call TRBJ1-2, with 9 bases lining up with TRBD1. V lost 4 bases to trimming and J lost 4 bases; unmatched junction nucleotides: 15. Germline CDR1 and CDR2: KGHDR and SFDVKD. The CDR3 length is 18 residues.

CDR3 sequence: CASSAEREGRSYEQYF. CDR3 coding DNA: TGTGCCAGCAGTGCCGAGCGGGAGGGCCGGTCCTACGAGCAGTACTTC. The chain recombines TRBV2 with TRBJ2-7; 10 bases agree with TRBD2. Germline V gene data show CDR1 as SNHLY and CDR2 as FYNNEI. There are 16 residues in the CDR3. V lost 4 bases, J lost 1 base, and 7 bases stayed unmatched. Looking up the rest from reference TRBV2 and TRBJ2-7 gives the full variable domain: EPEVTQTPSHQVTQMGQEVILRCVPISNHLYFYWYRQILGQKVEFLVSFYNNEISEKSEIFDDQFSVERPDGSNFTLKIRSTKLEDSAMYFCASSAEREGRSYEQYFGPGTRLTVT.

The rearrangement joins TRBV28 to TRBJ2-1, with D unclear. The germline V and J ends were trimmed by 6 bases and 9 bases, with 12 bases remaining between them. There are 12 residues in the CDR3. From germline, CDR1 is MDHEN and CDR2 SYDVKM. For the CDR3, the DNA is TGTGCCAGCAGCTCACTCTTCGGTGAGCAGTTCTTC. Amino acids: CASSSLFGEQFF.

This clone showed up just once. The CDR3 DNA reads as TGTGCCAGTAGTATGGCAGATTCGAAAAATGAAAAACTGTTTTTT. It encodes CASSMADSKNEKLFF. The V gene is TRBV19, the J gene TRBJ1-4; the D is unclear. The V gene's germline CDR1 is LNHDA and CDR2 SQIVND (reference sequence). V was clipped by 3 bases and J by 5 bases, with 13 bases between them. This CDR3 spans 15 amino acids.

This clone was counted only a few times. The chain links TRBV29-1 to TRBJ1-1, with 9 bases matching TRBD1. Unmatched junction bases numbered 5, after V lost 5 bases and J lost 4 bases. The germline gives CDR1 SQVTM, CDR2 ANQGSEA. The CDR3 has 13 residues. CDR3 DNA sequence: TGCAGCGTTCACAGGGGGCGAGGCACTGAAGCTTTCTTT. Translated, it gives CSVHRGRGTEAFF. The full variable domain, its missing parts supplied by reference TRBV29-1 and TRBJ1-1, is SAVISQKPSRDICQRGTSLTIQCQVDSQVTMMFWYRQQPGQSLTLIATANQGSEATYESGFVIDKFPISRPNLTFSTLTVSNMSPEDSSIYLCSVHRGRGTEAFFGQGTRLTVV.

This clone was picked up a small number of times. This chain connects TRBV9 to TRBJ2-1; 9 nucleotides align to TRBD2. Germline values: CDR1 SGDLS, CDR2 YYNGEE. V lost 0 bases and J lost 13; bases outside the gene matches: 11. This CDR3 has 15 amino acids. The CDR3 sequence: CASSVGSRLAGLQFF. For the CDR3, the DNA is TGTGCCAGCAGCGTAGGGTCACGTCTAGCGGGACTTCAGTTCTTC.

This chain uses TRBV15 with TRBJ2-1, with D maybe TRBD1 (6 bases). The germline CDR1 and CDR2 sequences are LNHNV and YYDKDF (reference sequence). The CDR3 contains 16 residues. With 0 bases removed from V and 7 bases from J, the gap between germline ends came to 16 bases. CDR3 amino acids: CATSRDLGIGGNEQFF. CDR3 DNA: TGTGCCACCAGCAGAGATCTCGGGATAGGGGGAAATGAGCAGTTCTTC.

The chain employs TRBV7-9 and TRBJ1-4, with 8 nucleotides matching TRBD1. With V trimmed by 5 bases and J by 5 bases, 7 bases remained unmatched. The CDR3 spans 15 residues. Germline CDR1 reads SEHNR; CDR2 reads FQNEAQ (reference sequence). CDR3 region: CASSRPGQANEKLFF. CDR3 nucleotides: TGTGCCAGCAGCCGCCCGGGACAGGCAAATGAAAAACTGTTTTTT.

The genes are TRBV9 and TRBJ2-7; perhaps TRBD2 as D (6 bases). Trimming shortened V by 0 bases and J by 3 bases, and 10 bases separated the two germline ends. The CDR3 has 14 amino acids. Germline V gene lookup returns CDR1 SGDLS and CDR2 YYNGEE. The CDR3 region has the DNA TGTGCCAGCAGCGTAGGGGCTAGCGTCTACGAGCAGTACTTC. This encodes CASSVGASVYEQYF.

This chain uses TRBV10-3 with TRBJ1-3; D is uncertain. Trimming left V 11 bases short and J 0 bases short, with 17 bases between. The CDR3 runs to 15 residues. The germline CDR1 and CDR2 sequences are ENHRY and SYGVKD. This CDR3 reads CAVTRTTNSGNTIYF. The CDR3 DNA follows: TGTGCCGTCACCCGTACAACGAACTCTGGAAACACCATATATTTT.

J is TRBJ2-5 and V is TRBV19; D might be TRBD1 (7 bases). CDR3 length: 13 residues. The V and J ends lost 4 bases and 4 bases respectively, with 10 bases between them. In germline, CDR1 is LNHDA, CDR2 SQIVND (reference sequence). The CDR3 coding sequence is TGTGCCAGTAGTAACAGGGGAGGAGAGACCCAGTACTTC. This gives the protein CASSNRGGETQYF. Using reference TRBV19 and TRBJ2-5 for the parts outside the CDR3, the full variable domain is DGGITQSPKYLFRKEGQNVTLSCEQNLNHDAMYWYRQDPGQGLRLIYYSQIVNDFQKGDIAEGYSVSREKKESFPLTVTSAQKNPTAFYLCASSNRGGETQYFGPGTRLLVL.

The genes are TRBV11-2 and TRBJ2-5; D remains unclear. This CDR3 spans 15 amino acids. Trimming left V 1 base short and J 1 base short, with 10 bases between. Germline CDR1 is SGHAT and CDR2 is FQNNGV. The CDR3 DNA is TGTGCCAGCAGCTTAGTTGGCAGTCCCCAAGAGACCCAGTACTTC. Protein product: CASSLVGSPQETQYF.

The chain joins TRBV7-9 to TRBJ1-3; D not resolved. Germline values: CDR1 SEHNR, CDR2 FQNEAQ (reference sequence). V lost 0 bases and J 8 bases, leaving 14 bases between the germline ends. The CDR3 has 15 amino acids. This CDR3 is CASSLAGGPGDTIYF. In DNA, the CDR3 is TGTGCCAGCAGCTTAGCGGGAGGACCCGGGGACACCATATATTTT.

The CDR3 is CAWRTQGEAFF. The CDR3 DNA sequence: TGTGCCTGGAGGACACAGGGTGAAGCTTTCTTT. The chain combines TRBV30 with TRBJ1-1, with a possible D match to TRBD1 (6 bases). V lost 3 bases and J lost 7, with 9 bases in between. Germline V gene data show CDR1 as GTSNPN and CDR2 as SVGIG (reference sequence). CDR3 size: 11 residues.

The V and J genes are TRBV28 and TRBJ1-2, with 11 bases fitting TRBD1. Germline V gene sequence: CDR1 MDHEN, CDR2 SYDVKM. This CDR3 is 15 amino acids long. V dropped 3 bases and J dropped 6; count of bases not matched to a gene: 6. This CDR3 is CASSLEDRGRDGYTF. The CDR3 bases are TGTGCCAGCAGTTTGGAGGACAGGGGGCGCGATGGCTACACCTTC.

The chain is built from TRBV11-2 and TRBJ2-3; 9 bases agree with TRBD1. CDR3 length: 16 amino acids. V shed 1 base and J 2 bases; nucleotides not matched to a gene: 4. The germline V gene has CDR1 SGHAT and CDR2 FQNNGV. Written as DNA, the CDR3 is TGTGCCAGCAGCTTAGGCGGACAGGGGACCACAGATACGCAGTATTTT. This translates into CASSLGGQGTTDTQYF.

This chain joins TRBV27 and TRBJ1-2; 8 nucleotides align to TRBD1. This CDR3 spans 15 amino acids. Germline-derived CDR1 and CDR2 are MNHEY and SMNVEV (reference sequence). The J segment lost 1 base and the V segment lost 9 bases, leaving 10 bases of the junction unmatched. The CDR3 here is CASRQGSPLNYGYTF. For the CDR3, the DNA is TGTGCCAGTCGACAGGGGAGCCCCCTTAACTATGGCTACACCTTC.

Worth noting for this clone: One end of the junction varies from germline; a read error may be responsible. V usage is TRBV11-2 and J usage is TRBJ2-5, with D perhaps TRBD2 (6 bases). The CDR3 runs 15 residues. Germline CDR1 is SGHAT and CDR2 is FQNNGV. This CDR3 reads CASSLAGLRQGTQYF. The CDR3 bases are TGTGCCAGCAGCTTAGCCGGACTACGCCAAGGGACCCAGTACTTC.

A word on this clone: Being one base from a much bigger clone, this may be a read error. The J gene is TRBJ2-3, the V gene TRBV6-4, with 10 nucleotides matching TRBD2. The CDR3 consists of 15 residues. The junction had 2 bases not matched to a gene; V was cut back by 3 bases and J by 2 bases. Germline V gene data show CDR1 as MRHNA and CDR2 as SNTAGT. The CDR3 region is CASSESGGATDTQYF. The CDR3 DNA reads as TGTGCCAGCAGTGAAAGCGGGGGGGCCACAGATACGCAGTATTTT.

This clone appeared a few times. The CDR3 bases are TGTGCCAGTAAGGGGTTTACTGAAGCTTTCTTT. It translates to CASKGFTEAFF. The chain couples TRBV19 to TRBJ1-1; tentatively, D is TRBD1 (5 bases). The V gene lost 7 bases and the J gene lost 5 bases, with 8 bases spanning the gap. The CDR3 sequence is 11 residues long. Per the germline V gene, CDR1 is LNHDA and CDR2 is SQIVND (reference sequence).

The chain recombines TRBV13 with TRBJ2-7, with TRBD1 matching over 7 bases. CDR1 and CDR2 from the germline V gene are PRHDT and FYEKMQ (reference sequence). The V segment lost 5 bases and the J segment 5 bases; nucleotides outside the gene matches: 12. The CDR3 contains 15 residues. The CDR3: CASSQGGQPFHEQYF. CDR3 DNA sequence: TGTGCCAGCAGCCAAGGGGGACAGCCATTCCACGAGCAGTACTTC.

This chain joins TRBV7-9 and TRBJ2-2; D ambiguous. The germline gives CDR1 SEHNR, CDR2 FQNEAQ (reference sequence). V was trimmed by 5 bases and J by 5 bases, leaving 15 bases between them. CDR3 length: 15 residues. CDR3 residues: CASSKGPQLTGELFF. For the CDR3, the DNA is TGTGCCAGCAGCAAAGGGCCACAGTTGACCGGGGAGCTGTTTTTT. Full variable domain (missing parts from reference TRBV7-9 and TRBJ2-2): DTGVSQNPRHKITKRGQNVTFRCDPISEHNRLYWYRQTLGQGPEFLTYFQNEAQLEKSRLLSDRFSAERPKGSFSTLEIQRTEQGDSAMYLCASSKGPQLTGELFFGEGSRLTVL.

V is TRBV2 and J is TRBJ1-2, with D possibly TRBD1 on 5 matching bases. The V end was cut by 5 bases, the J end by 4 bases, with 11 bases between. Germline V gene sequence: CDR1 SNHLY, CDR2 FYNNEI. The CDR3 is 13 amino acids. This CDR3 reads CASSRDSIYGYTF. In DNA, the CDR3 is TGTGCCAGCAGTCGGGACTCTATCTATGGCTACACCTTC.

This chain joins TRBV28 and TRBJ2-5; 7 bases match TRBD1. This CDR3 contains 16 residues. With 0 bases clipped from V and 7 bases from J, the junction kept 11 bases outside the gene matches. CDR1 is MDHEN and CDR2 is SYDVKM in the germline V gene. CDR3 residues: CASSLWIGQDKRTQYF. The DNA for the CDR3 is TGTGCCAGCAGTTTATGGATCGGACAGGACAAGAGGACCCAGTACTTC.

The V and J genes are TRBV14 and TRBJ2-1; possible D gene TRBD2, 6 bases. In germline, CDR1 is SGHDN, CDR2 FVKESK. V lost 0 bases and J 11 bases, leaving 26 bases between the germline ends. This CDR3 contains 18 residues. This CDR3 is CASSQENIFITGDVKQFF. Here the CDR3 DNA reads TGTGCCAGCAGCCAAGAAAATATTTTTATTACGGGGGACGTTAAGCAGTTCTTC.

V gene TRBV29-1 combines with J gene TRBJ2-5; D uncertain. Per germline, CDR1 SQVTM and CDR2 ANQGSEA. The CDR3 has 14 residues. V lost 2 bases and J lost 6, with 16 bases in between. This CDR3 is CSVESDIQRQTQYF. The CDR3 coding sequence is TGCAGCGTTGAATCCGACATCCAAAGGCAGACCCAGTACTTC. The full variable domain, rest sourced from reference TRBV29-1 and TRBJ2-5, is SAVISQKPSRDICQRGTSLTIQCQVDSQVTMMFWYRQQPGQSLTLIATANQGSEATYESGFVIDKFPISRPNLTFSTLTVSNMSPEDSSIYLCSVESDIQRQTQYFGPGTRLLVL.

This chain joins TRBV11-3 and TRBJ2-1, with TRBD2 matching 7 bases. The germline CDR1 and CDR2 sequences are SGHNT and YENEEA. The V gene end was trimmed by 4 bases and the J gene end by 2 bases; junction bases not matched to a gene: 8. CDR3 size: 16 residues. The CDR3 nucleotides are TGTGCCAGCAGCTCACTCGACAGCGGGACCTACAATGAGCAGTTCTTC. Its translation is CASSSLDSGTYNEQFF.

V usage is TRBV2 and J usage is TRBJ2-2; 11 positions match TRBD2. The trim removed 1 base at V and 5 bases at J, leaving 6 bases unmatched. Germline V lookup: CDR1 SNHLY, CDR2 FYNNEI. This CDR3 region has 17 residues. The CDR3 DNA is TGTGCCAGCAGTGAAGGTCCTAGCGGGGGGCGGACCGGGGAGCTGTTTTTT. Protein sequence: CASSEGPSGGRTGELFF.

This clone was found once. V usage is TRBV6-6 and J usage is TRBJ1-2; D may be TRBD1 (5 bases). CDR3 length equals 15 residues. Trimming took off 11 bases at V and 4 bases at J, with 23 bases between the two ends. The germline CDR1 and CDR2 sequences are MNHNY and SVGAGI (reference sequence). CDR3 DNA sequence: TGTGCCGTACTTCGGGGGACCTTACCCGCCTATGGCTACACCTTC. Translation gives CAVLRGTLPAYGYTF.

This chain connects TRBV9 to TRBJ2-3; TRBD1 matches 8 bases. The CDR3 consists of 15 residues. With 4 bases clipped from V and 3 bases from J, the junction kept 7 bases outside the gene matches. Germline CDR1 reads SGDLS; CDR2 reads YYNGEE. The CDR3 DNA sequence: TGTGCCAGCAGCCTCGGACAGGGTTTTACAGATACGCAGTATTTT. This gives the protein CASSLGQGFTDTQYF.

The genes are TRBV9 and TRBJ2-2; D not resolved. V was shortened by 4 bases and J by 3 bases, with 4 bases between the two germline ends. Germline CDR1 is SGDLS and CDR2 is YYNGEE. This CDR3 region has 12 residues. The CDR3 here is CASSRYTGELFF. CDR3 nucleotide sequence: TGTGCCAGCAGCCGTTACACCGGGGAGCTGTTTTTT. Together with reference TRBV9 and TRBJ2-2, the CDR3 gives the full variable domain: DSGVTQTPKHLITATGQRVTLRCSPRSGDLSVYWYQQSLDQGLQFLIQYYNGEERAKGNILERFSAQQFPDLHSELNLSSLELGDSALYFCASSRYTGELFFGEGSRLTVL.